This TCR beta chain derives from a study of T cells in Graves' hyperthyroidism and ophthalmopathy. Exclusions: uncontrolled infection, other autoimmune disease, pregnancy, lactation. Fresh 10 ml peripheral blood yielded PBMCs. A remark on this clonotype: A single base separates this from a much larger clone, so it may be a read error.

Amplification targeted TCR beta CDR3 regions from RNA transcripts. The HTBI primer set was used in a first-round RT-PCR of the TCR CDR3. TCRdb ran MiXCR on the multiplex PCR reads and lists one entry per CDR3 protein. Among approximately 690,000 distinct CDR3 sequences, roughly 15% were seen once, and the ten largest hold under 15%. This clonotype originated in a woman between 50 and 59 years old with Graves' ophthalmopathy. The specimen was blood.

DNA for the CDR3: TGTGCCAGCGAGGTGGCAGGCAATCAGCCCCAGCATTTT. It yields the protein CASEVAGNQPQHF. The chain is built from TRBV2 and TRBJ1-5; D gene ambiguous. From germline, CDR1 is SNHLY and CDR2 FYNNEI. The CDR3 spans 13 residues. Between the trimmed V and J ends, which lost 8 bases and 2 bases, there was a span of 10 bases.